These T cell receptor beta chains were read from a single sample in a study of blood T cell repertoires in COVID-19. Repertoires were generated with immunoSEQ multiplex PCR, while TCRdb's copy carries only in-frame clones and drops some. The data hold about 250,000 clones, with around 90% observed a single time. What was sequenced was peripheral blood. The source of these receptors is a woman between 40 and 55 years old who had recovered from COVID-19. Both conserved end residues are part of each CDR3. The order of the fields is D gene, clone size, V gene, J gene, CDR3 protein, CDR3 DNA. D genes are given only for firm matches. Not every row has a clone size; where given, it reads once, few, many or a size class.

>TRBD1|NA|TRBV10-3|TRBJ1-5
CAIRGGQLGQPQHF
TGTGCCATCAGGGGGGGACAGTTGGGTCAGCCCCAGCATTTT
>NA|NA|TRBV14|TRBJ1-4
CASSQGGALEKLFF
TGTGCCAGCAGCCAAGGAGGCGCGTTAGAAAAACTGTTTTTT
>NA|NA|TRBV3-1/TRBV3-2|TRBJ1-2
CASSPTGSIDYGYTF
TGTGCCAGCAGCCCTACAGGGTCTATAGACTATGGCTACACCTTC
>NA|once|TRBV2|TRBJ1-1
CASSSAGGIEPEAFF
TGTGCCAGCAGCTCCGCGGGGGGGATTGAACCTGAAGCTTTCTTT
>TRBD1|NA|TRBV27|TRBJ1-2
CASSSGQSGYTF
TGTGCCAGCAGTTCGGGACAGTCTGGCTACACCTTC
>NA|NA|TRBV11-2|TRBJ2-3
CATGTAYTDTQYF
TGTGCCACCGGGACTGCCTACACAGATACGCAGTATTTT
>TRBD2|NA|TRBV6-2/TRBV6-3|TRBJ2-7
CASSQPPGLGWYEQYF
TGTGCCAGCAGTCAACCCCCGGGACTAGGTTGGTACGAGCAGTACTTC
>TRBD2|NA|TRBV27|TRBJ2-7
CASSPSSGKLWYEQYF
TGTGCCAGCAGTCCCTCTAGCGGGAAGTTATGGTACGAGCAGTACTTC
>TRBD1|once|TRBV7-9|TRBJ1-1
CASSPSGQGTTEAFF
TGTGCCAGCAGCCCGAGCGGACAGGGGACAACTGAAGCTTTCTTT
>TRBD1|NA|TRBV6-1|TRBJ2-4
CASSERRTGDAVKNIQYF
TGTGCCAGCAGTGAAAGAAGGACAGGGGATGCGGTCAAAAACATTCAGTACTTC
>TRBD2|once|TRBV4-1|TRBJ2-1
CASSETGTSGRTYNEQFF
TGCGCCAGCAGCGAAACCGGGACTAGCGGGAGGACCTACAATGAGCAGTTCTTC
>TRBD1|NA|TRBV30|TRBJ2-1
CAWKGTGYNEQFF
TGTGCCTGGAAGGGGACAGGGTACAATGAGCAGTTCTTC
>TRBD1|once|TRBV7-9|TRBJ2-7
CASSHVGQGKAYEQYF
TGTGCCAGCAGCCATGTGGGACAGGGGAAGGCCTACGAGCAGTACTTC
>TRBD1|NA|TRBV6-5|TRBJ2-7
CASRPTGGTYEQYF
TGTGCCAGCAGGCCGACAGGGGGGACCTACGAGCAGTATTTC
>NA|NA|TRBV5-1|TRBJ2-4
CASTVFPGDIQYF
TGCGCCAGCACCGTTTTTCCCGGGGACATTCAGTACTTC
>TRBD2|NA|TRBV2|TRBJ2-1
CASGRGLAGGVEQFF
TGTGCCAGCGGACGAGGACTAGCGGGAGGGGTTGAGCAGTTCTTC
>TRBD2|NA|TRBV30|TRBJ2-1
CARTTSPALAGLGRDEQFF
TGTGCCCGTACCACCTCGCCGGCACTAGCGGGATTGGGTCGCGATGAGCAGTTCTTC
>TRBD1|once|TRBV6-5|TRBJ2-1
CASSLGQGGEQFF
TGTGCCAGCAGTCTAGGACAGGGCGGTGAGCAGTTCTTC
>TRBD1|NA|TRBV5-1|TRBJ2-5
CASSLYGQDIMTETQYF
TGCGCCAGCAGCTTGTATGGACAGGACATAATGACGGAGACCCAGTACTTC
>NA|once|TRBV3-1/TRBV3-2|TRBJ2-2
CASSPKSRVTGELFF
TGTGCCAGCAGCCCCAAAAGCAGGGTAACCGGGGAGCTGTTTTTT
>TRBD2|few|TRBV7-6|TRBJ2-1
CASSYGTSGPMIYNEQFF
TGTGCCAGCAGCTATGGGACTAGCGGACCGATGATTTACAATGAGCAGTTCTTC
>TRBD2|once|TRBV5-1|TRBJ2-1
CASSSTSGPYNEQFF
TGCGCCAGCAGCTCGACTAGCGGGCCTTACAATGAGCAGTTCTTC
>NA|NA|TRBV6-1|TRBJ2-3
CASSVYTGSSTDTQYF
TGTGCCAGCAGTGTGTATACAGGGAGTAGCACAGATACGCAGTATTTT
>NA|once|TRBV30|TRBJ1-5
CAWANSNQPQHF
TGTGCCTGGGCTAATAGCAATCAGCCCCAGCATTTT
>TRBD1|NA|TRBV30|TRBJ1-6
CAWSVLGTGHNSPLHF
TGTGCCTGGAGTGTACTCGGGACAGGCCATAATTCACCCCTCCACTTT
>TRBD1|NA|TRBV11-2|TRBJ2-1
CASSLGQGNEQFF
TGTGCCAGCAGCTTAGGACAGGGCAATGAGCAGTTCTTC
>TRBD1|NA|TRBV6-5|TRBJ1-1
CASRPWTGENTEAFF
TGTGCCAGCAGACCATGGACAGGGGAGAACACTGAAGCTTTCTTT
>TRBD1|few|TRBV19|TRBJ2-7
CASSPGQGAYEQYF
TGTGCCAGTAGTCCTGGGCAGGGGGCGTACGAGCAGTACTTC
>TRBD1|NA|TRBV27|TRBJ2-5
CASSPDRGPETQYF
TGTGCCAGCAGTCCTGACAGGGGGCCTGAGACCCAGTACTTC
>TRBD2|NA|TRBV4-2|TRBJ2-1
CATGGASSYNEQFF
TGTGCAACCGGGGGGGCTAGCTCCTACAATGAGCAGTTCTTC
>NA|NA|TRBV4-1|TRBJ1-1
CASSQESGGNTEAFF
TGCGCCAGCAGCCAAGAATCCGGGGGGAACACTGAAGCTTTCTTT
>NA|NA|TRBV5-4|TRBJ2-1
CASTSGSGRSSYNEQFF
TGTGCCAGCACGTCGGGGAGCGGACGCAGCTCCTACAATGAGCAGTTCTTC
>NA|NA|TRBV6-4|TRBJ1-1
CASSDSAGAGTEAFF
TGTGCCAGCAGTGACTCGGCGGGGGCAGGAACTGAAGCTTTCTTT
>NA|NA|TRBV27|TRBJ1-2
CASSLSIQGAGSYGYTF
TGTGCCAGCAGTTTATCGATCCAAGGGGCTGGCAGCTATGGCTACACCTTC
>TRBD1|NA|TRBV6-1|TRBJ2-7
CASSELPGGPSEQYF
TGTGCCAGCAGTGAGCTACCAGGGGGCCCTTCGGAGCAGTACTTC
>TRBD1|NA|TRBV4-1|TRBJ1-5
CASSQGPGGEPQHF
TGCGCCAGCAGCCAGGGTCCAGGGGGCGAGCCCCAGCATTTT
>NA|NA|TRBV9|TRBJ1-2
CASNPTGTSYGYTF
TGTGCCAGCAACCCTACCGGGACAAGCTATGGCTACACCTTC
>TRBD1|NA|TRBV24-1|TRBJ2-5
CATSDHPAGTGAETQYF
TGTGCCACCAGTGATCACCCAGCGGGGACAGGGGCAGAGACCCAGTACTTC
>TRBD2|NA|TRBV24-1|TRBJ2-1
CATSDNVLAGGYNEQFF
TGTGCCACCAGTGACAATGTACTAGCGGGGGGATACAATGAGCAGTTCTTC
>NA|NA|TRBV3-1/TRBV3-2|TRBJ2-3
CASSQQGLGTDTQYF
TGTGCCAGCAGCCAACAGGGGTTGGGCACAGATACGCAGTATTTT
>TRBD2|NA|TRBV5-4|TRBJ2-3
CASSLSGSSGDTQYF
TGTGCCAGCAGCCTAAGCGGGAGTAGTGGAGATACGCAGTATTTT
>TRBD2|NA|TRBV11-2|TRBJ2-7
CASSSGLAGSYEQYF
TGTGCCAGCAGCTCCGGACTAGCGGGATCCTACGAGCAGTACTTC
>TRBD2|NA|TRBV12-5|TRBJ2-3
CASGLLGLAGIDTDTQYF
TGTGCTAGTGGTTTGTTGGGACTAGCGGGAATCGACACAGATACGCAGTATTTT
>NA|NA|TRBV18|TRBJ1-1
CASSLPDTEAFF
TGTGCCAGCTCACTTCCTGACACTGAAGCTTTCTTT
>TRBD1|NA|TRBV19|TRBJ1-1
CASSIFDRVDTEAFF
TGTGCCAGTAGTATATTCGACAGGGTTGACACTGAAGCTTTCTTT
>NA|NA|TRBV12-5|TRBJ2-2
CASGLVRGGNTGELFF
TGTGCTAGTGGTTTGGTCCGCGGGGGCAACACCGGGGAGCTGTTTTTT
>TRBD1|NA|TRBV27|TRBJ2-7
CASSASGGGYSYEQYF
TGTGCCAGCAGCGCGTCAGGGGGCGGTTACTCCTACGAGCAGTACTTC
>NA|NA|TRBV19|TRBJ1-2
CASSIGLDGYTF
TGTGCCAGTAGTATCGGGTTGGATGGCTACACCTTC
>NA|NA|TRBV3-1/TRBV3-2|TRBJ1-1
CASSHSGTEAFF
TGTGCCAGCAGCCATAGCGGGACTGAAGCTTTCTTT
>NA|NA|TRBV13|TRBJ1-1
CASSLNGGTEAFF
TGTGCCAGCAGCTTAAACGGGGGCACTGAAGCTTTCTTT
>TRBD2|NA|TRBV18|TRBJ2-1
CASSPPSGNYNEQFF
TGTGCCAGCTCACCACCTAGCGGGAACTACAATGAGCAGTTCTTC
>NA|NA|TRBV29-1|TRBJ2-7
CSVVGGDSYEQYF
TGCAGCGTGGTAGGGGGGGACTCCTACGAGCAGTACTTC